This T cell receptor (beta chain) is from a study of beta chain features in type 1 diabetes. Broader study findings: The study found that naive, central memory and Treg TCRB repertoires appeared more similar in patients than in healthy donors. The study found moderately but significantly shorter TCRB CDR3s in all four CD4+ subsets of Type 1 diabetes patients.

As regards this clone: Its antigen is undetermined.

Purities over 98% were achieved in all sorted populations. J lost 5 bases, V lost 6 bases, and 8 bases had no gene match. Germline values: CDR1 GTSNPN, CDR2 SVGIG (reference sequence). The CDR3 has 14 amino acids. Reverse transcribing all isolated RNA meant expressed TCRB transcripts were sequenced. Using immunoSEQ multiplex PCR, the repertoire was profiled, and TCRdb retains in-frame clones only, with some absent. The sample yields tens of thousands of clones, 66% seen once. Input material: Tregs from blood. V is TRBV30 and J is TRBJ2-1, with 9 bases identical to TRBD2. The clonotype was recovered from a woman aged 18-29 years with type 1 diabetes. CDR3 bases: TGTGCCTGCCCCAAGCGGGAGGTAAACAATGAGCAGTTCTTC. This encodes CACPKREVNNEQFF.